This T cell receptor (beta chain) was found in a study of T cell repertoires in breast cancer (TCRdb year 2016). In terms of the full investigation: The study profiled tumors, lymph nodes and peripheral blood lymphocytes from breast cancer patients, plus peripheral blood from healthy control donors. ER+/PR+ status was present in the majority of the roughly 23 patient tumors that were analyzed for shared TCRs. The controls were nine healthy donors whose age range was similar to that of the patients. On average, approximately 500,000 sequences per sample and roughly 10 reads per input cell were obtained by sequencing. Because breast cancer has a low mutational burden and rarely has common mutations, the study reasoned that TCRs shared between breast cancer patients would target shared antigens. After being minced and digested with Liberase and DNase, tumors and tumor-involved lymph nodes were passed through 70-um and 40-um filters. Tumor-free lymph nodes were processed without enzymatic digestion, and blood samples were separated by Ficoll. Broad study findings and their caveats: Shared TCRs were encoded by various nucleotide sequences, which suggests selection and expansion based on antigen. Emulsion RT-PCR was regarded as qualitative rather than quantitative, because clone recovery was skewed by transcript abundance and primer differences. Genuine antitumor clones may have been missed because singleton TCRs were discarded and only part of each tumor was sampled. Sentinel lymph nodes involved by tumor shared about fourfold more TCRs with matched tumor repertoires than tumor-free nodes did (approximately 8% versus 2%). TRBV7 predominated among shared TCRs, which may reflect tumor recognition or a mispriming bias from eight TRBV7 primers. Approximately 17 TCR pairs were shared across seven or more patient tumors and rarely found in control blood, suggesting possible tumor specificity.

The study used an expanded emulsion RT-PCR method with primers for all TCR V genes to analyze paired alpha-beta TCRs of CD8+ T cells. Before emulsion RT-PCR, CD8+ T cells were isolated using a CD8 positive selection kit and then incubated overnight in roughly 9.3 IU/mL IL-2. According to the germline V gene (reference sequence), CDR1 reads LGHDT and CDR2 reads YNNKEL. Reading from cysteine to phenylalanine, the CDR3 counts 18 amino acids. Only CDR3 DNA remains: 54 bases, in frame from the first base. V is pruned by 4 bases and J by 4 bases, leaving 17 bases of the junction without a gene match. This clonotype was picked up a small number of times. It has no known antigen specificity. No base quality values were provided; no much bigger clone lies one nucleotide off. Libraries were made using emulsion pairing. Unpaired genes were suppressed by a second nested PCR with blocking oligos, after which a third nested PCR added Illumina adaptors and barcodes. Each master mix for emulsion RT-PCR held roughly 5,000-260,000 T cells along with C-region, Stepout and V-region primers. The Micellula Emulsion and Purification Kit was used to make the emulsions, and Qiagen OneStep RT-PCR reagents were used for RT-PCR. Pooled libraries were sequenced on an Illumina MiSeq with paired-end 2 x 250 reads. Per the authors' processing: Read pairs were joined in Galaxy and clipped at the engineered overlap into separate alpha and beta files, and reads that were not clipped were discarded. Alpha-beta pairs were assigned using CompleteTCR, a MiTCR-based pipeline in which chains sharing read cluster identifiers are linked by an R script. TCR sequences observed only once, about 1-3.2%, were removed as potential sequencing errors. TCRdb trimmed public reads at Q25 via fastp, called clones via MiXCR and kept in-frame beta chains. Rows with one shared CDR3 protein collapse into an entry with the most common genes and DNA. TCRdb assigned the V and J calls; the authors' analysis was not used. The sample yields tens of thousands of distinct CDR3 sequences; under 60% were counted once. The ten largest clones represent roughly 60% of the sample.

Sequences were obtained from CD8+ T cells. The clonotype was recovered from a pool of human donors with breast cancer or a healthy control (not recorded which). The chain couples TRBV3-1 to TRBJ1-1; 8 bases in the junction line up with TRBD1. The CDR3 in this case is CASSLKTGVKRGTTEAFF. The nucleotide sequence reads as follows: TGTGCCAGCAGCCTCAAGACAGGGGTAAAACGAGGTACCACTGAAGCTTTCTTT.